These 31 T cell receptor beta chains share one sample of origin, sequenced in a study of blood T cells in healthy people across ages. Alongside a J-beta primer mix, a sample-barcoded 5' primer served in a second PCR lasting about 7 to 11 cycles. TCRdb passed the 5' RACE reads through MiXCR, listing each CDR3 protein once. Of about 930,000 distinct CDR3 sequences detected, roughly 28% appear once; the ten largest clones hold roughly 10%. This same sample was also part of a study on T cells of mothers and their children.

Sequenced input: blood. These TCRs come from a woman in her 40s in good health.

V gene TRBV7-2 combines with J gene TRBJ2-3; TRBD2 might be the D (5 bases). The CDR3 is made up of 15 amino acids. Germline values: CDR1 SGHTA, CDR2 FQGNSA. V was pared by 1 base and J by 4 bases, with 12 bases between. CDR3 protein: CASSLEPGWADTQYF. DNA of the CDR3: TGTGCCAGCAGCTTAGAGCCGGGGTGGGCAGATACGCAGTATTTT.

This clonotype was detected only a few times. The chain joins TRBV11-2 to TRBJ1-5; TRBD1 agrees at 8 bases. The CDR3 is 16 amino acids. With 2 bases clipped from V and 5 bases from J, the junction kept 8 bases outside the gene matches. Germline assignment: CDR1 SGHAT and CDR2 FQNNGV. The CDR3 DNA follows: TGTGCCAGCAGCTTACTCGGCGGGACAGGAGATCAGCCCCAGCATTTT. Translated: CASSLLGGTGDQPQHF.

The CDR3 coding sequence is TGTGCCAGCACCTCGACAACGCCTGGAAACACCATATATTTT. Its protein product is CASTSTTPGNTIYF. This chain joins TRBV12-3 or TRBV12-4 and TRBJ1-3; unclear D gene. V lost 7 bases and J lost 2, with 12 bases in between. The CDR3 sequence is 14 residues long.

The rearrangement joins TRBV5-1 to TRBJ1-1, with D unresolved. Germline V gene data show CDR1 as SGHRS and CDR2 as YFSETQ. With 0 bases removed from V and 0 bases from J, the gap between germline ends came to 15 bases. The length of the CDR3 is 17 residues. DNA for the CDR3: TGCGCCAGCAGCTTGGGGAGGTCAGTTCACATGAACACTGAAGCTTTCTTT. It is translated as CASSLGRSVHMNTEAFF.

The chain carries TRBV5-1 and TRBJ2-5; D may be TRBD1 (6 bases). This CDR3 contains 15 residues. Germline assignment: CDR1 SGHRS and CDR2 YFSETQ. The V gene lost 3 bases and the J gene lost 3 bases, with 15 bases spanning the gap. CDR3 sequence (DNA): TGCGCCAGCAGCTCAGGGGACGGGCCCAAAGAGACCCAGTACTTC. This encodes CASSSGDGPKETQYF.

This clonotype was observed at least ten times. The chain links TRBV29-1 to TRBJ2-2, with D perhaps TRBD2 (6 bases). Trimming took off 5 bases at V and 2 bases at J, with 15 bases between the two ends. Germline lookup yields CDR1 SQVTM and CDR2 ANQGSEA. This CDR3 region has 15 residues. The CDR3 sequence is CSVLAGSSNTGELFF. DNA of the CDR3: TGCAGCGTTCTGGCGGGGTCCTCTAACACCGGGGAGCTGTTTTTT.

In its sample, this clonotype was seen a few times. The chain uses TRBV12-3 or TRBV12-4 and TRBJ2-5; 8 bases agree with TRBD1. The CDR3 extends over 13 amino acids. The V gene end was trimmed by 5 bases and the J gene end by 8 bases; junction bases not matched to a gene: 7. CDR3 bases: TGTGCCAGCAGTCCAGGGGGCCCTCAAACCCAGTACTTC. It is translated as CASSPGGPQTQYF.

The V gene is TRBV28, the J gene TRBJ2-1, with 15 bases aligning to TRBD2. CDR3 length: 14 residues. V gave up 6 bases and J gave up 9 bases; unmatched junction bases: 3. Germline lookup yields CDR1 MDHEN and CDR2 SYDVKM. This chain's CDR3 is CASRRTSGGAEQFF. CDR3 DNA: TGTGCCAGCAGACGGACTAGCGGGGGGGCTGAGCAGTTCTTC.

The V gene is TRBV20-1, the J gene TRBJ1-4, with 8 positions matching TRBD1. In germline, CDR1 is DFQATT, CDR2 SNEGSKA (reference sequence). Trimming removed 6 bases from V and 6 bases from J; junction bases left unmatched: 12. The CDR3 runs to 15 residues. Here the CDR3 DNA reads TGCAGTGCCCCAAACAGGGGGAGGAAGGATGAAAAACTGTTTTTT. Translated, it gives CSAPNRGRKDEKLFF.

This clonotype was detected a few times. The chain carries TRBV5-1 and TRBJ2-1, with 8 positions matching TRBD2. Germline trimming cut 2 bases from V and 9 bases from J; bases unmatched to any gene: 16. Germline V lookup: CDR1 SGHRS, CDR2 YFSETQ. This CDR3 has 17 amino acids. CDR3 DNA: TGCGCCAGCAGCTTAGAATCCCGGGAGGGCGGTGATGGTGAGCAGTTCTTC. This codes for CASSLESREGGDGEQFF.

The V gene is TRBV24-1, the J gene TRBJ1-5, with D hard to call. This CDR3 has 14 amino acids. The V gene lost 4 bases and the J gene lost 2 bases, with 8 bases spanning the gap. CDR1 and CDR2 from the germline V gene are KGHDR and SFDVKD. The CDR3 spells CATSDQPGNQPQHF. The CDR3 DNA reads TGTGCCACCAGTGACCAACCAGGCAATCAGCCCCAGCATTTT.

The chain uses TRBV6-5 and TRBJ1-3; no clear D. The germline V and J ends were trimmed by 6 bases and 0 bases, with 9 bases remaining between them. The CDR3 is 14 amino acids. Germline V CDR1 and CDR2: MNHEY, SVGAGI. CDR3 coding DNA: TGTGCCAGCAGGGTGACGAGCTCTGGAAACACCATATATTTT. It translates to CASRVTSSGNTIYF.

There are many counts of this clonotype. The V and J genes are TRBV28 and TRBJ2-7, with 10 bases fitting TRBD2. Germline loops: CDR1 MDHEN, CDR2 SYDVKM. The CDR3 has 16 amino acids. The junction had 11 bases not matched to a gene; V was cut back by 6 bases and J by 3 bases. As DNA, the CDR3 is TGTGCCAGCAGCCCTCACGGAGCGGGGGGGTACTACGAGCAGTACTTC. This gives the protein CASSPHGAGGYYEQYF.

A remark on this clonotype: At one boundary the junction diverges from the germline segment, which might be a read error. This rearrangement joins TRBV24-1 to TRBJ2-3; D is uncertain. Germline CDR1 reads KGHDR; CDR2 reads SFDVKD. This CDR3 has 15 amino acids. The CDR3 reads CATSMDQGIPDAQYF. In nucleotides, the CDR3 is TGTGCCACCAGCATGGACCAAGGGATCCCAGATGCGCAGTATTTT.

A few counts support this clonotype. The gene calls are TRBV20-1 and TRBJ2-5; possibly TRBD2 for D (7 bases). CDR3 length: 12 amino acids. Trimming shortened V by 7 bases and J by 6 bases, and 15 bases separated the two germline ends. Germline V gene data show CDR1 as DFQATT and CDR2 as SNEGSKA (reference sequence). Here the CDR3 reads CSVPRGGKTQYF. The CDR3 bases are TGCAGTGTTCCGAGGGGGGGGAAGACCCAGTACTTC.

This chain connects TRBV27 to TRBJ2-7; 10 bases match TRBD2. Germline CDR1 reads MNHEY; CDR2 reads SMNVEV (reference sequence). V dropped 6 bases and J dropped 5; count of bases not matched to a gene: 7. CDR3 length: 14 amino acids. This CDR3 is CASRASGGVDEQYF. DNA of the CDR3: TGTGCCAGCAGGGCTAGCGGGGGAGTCGACGAGCAGTACTTC.

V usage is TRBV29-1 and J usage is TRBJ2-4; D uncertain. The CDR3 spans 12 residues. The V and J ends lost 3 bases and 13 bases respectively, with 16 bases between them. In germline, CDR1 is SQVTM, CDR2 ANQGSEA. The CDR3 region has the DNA TGCAGCGTTGAGATCCTTTACAATGAGCAGTACTTC. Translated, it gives CSVEILYNEQYF. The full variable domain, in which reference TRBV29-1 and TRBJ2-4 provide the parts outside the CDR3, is SAVISQKPSRDICQRGTSLTIQCQVDSQVTMMFWYRQQPGQSLTLIATANQGSEATYESGFVIDKFPISRPNLTFSTLTVSNMSPEDSSIYLCSVEILYNEQYFGAGTRLSVL.

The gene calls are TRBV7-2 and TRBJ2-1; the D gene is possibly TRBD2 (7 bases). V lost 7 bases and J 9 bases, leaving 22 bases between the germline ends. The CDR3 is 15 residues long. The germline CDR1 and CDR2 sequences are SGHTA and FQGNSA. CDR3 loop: CASTSGASGRGEQFF. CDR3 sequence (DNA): TGTGCCAGCACCTCGGGGGCTAGCGGCCGGGGTGAGCAGTTCTTC.

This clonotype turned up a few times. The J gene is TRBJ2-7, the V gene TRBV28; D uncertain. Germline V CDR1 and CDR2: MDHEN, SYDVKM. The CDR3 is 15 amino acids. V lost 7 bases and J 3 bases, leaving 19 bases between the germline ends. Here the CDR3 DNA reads TGTGCCAGCACCTCCCCGTCAAGGGTAGACTACGAGCAGTACTTC. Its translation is CASTSPSRVDYEQYF. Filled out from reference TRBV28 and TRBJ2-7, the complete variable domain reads DVKVTQSSRYLVKRTGEKVFLECVQDMDHENMFWYRQDPGLGLRLIYFSYDVKMKEKGDIPEGYSVSREKKERFSLILESASTNQTSMYLCASTSPSRVDYEQYFGPGTRLTVT.

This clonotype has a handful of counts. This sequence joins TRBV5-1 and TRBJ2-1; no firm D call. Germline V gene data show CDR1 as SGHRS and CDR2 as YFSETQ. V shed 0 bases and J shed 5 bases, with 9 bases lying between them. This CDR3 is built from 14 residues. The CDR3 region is CASSLGDEHNEQFF. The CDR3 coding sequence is TGCGCCAGCAGCTTGGGGGATGAGCACAATGAGCAGTTCTTC.

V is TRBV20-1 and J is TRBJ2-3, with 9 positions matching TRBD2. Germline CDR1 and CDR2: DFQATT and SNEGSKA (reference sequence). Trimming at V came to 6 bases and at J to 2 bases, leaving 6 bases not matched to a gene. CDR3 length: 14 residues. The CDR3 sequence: CSAEGGGATDTQYF. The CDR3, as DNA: TGCAGTGCAGAAGGCGGGGGGGCCACAGATACGCAGTATTTT.

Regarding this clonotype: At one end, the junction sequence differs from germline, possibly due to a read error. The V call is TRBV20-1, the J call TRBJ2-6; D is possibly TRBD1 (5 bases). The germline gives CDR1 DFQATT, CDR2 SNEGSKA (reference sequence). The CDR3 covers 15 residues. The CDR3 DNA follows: TGCAGTGCTACCTCAGGCGGCTCTGGGGCCAACATCCTGACTTTC. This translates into CSATSGGSGANILTF.

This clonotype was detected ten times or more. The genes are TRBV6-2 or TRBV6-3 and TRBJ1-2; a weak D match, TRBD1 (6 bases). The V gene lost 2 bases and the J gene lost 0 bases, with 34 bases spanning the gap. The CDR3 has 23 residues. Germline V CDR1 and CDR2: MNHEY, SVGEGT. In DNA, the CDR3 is TGTGCCAGCAGTTACCCGGGGGCAACCAAAACTAACTATGGCTTCCTAACTAACTATGGCTACACCTTC. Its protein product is CASSYPGATKTNYGFLTNYGYTF.

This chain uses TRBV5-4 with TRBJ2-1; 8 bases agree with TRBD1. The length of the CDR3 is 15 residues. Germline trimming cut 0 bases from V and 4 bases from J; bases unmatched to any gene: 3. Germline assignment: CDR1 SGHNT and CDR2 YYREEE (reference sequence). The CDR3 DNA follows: TGTGCCAGCAGCTTGGGACGACAGGGGTACAATGAGCAGTTCTTC. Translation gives CASSLGRQGYNEQFF.

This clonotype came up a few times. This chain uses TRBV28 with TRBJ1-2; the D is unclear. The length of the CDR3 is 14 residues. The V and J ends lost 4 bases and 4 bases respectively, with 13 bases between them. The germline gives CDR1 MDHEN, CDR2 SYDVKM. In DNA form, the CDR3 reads TGTGCCAGCAGTTGGGTCCGTATGAGCTATGGCTACACCTTC. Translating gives CASSWVRMSYGYTF.

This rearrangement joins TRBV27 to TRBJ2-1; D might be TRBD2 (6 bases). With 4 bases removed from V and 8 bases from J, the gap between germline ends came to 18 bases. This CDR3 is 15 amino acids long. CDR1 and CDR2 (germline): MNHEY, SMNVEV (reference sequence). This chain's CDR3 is CASSYGWASAYEQFF. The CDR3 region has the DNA TGTGCCAGCAGTTATGGGTGGGCTAGCGCCTATGAGCAGTTCTTC.

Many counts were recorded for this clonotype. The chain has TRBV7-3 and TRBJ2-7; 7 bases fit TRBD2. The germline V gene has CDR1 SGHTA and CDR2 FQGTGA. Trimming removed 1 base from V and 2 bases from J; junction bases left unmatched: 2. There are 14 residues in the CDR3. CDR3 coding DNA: TGTGCCAGCAGCTTAATTGCGGGGGCCTACGAGCAGTACTTC. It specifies CASSLIAGAYEQYF. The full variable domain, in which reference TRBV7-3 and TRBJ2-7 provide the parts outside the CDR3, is GAGVSQTPSNKVTEKGKYVELRCDPISGHTALYWYRQSLGQGPEFLIYFQGTGAADDSGLPNDRFFAVRPEGSVSTLKIQRTERGDSAVYLCASSLIAGAYEQYFGPGTRLTVT.

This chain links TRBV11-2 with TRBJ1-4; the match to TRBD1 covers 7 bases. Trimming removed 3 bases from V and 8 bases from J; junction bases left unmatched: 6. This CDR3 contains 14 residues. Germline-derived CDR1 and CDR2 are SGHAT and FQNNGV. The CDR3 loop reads CASSLRGQGEKLFF. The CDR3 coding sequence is TGTGCCAGCAGCTTGAGGGGGCAAGGGGAAAAACTGTTTTTT.

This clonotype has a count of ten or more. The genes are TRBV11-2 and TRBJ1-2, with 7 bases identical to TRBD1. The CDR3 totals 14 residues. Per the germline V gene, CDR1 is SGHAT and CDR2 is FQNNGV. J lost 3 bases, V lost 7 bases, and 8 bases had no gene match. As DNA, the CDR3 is TGTGCCAGCACAGAGAAGACAGGGCACTATGGCTACACCTTC. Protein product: CASTEKTGHYGYTF.

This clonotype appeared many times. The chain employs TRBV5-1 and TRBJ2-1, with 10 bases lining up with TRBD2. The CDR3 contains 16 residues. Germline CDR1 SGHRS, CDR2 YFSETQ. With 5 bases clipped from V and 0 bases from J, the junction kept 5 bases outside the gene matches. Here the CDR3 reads CASRSTSGVSYNEQFF. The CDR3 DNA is TGCGCCAGCAGGTCTACTAGCGGGGTCTCCTACAATGAGCAGTTCTTC.

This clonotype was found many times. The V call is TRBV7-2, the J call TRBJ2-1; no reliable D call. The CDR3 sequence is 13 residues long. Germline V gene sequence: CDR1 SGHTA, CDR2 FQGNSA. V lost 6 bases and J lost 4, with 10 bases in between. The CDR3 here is CASSNDRYNEQFF. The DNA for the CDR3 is TGTGCCAGCAGTAACGACCGATACAATGAGCAGTTCTTC.